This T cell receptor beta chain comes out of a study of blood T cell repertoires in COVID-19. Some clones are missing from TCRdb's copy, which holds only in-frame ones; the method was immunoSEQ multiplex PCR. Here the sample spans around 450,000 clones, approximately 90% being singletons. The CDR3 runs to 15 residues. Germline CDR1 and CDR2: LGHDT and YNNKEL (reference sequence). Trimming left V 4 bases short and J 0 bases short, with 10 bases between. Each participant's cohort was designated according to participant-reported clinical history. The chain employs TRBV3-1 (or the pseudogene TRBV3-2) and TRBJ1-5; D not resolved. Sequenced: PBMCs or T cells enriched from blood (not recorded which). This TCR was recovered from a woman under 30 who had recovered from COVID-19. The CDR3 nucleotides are TGTGCCAGCAGCCCACGAGCGGCTAGCAATCAGCCCCAGCATTTT. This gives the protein CASSPRAASNQPQHF.